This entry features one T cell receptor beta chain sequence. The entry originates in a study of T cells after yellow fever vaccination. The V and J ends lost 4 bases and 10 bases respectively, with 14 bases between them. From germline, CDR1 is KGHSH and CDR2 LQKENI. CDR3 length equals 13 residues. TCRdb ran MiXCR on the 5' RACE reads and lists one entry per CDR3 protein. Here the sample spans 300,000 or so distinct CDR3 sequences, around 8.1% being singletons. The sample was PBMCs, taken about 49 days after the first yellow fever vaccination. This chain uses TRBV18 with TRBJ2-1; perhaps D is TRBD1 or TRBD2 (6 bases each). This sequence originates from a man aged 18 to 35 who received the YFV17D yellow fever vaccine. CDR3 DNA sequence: TGTGCCAGCTCACGGTACAGGGAGGAGGAGCAGTTCTTC. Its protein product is CASSRYREEEQFF.